These 28 T cell receptor beta chains were all obtained from the same sample, sequenced in a study of CD8+CD57+ T cells in acquired aplastic anemia. Sequencing involved patients with CD8+CD57+ cell expansion previously shown by flow cytometry. CDR3 and TCR beta VDJ profiling relied on genomic DNA as the template. TCRdb processed the reads anew with MiXCR; each CDR3 protein has one entry. The data show hundreds of thousands of distinct CDR3 sequences, roughly 34% seen once. The source material was sorted CD4+, CD8+, or CD8+CD57+ T cells (not recorded which) from PBMCs. Receptor source: a human donor with aplastic anemia.

This clonotype was seen only a few times. The rearrangement joins TRBV5-1 to TRBJ2-1, with 13 bases matching TRBD2. Germline CDR1 is SGHRS and CDR2 is YFSETQ. V was clipped by 3 bases and J by 10 bases; unmatched bases: 10. The CDR3 totals 16 residues. This chain's CDR3 is CASSWGTSGISREQFF. The CDR3 DNA reads TGCGCCAGCAGCTGGGGGACTAGCGGGATCTCCAGGGAGCAGTTCTTC.

This clonotype has a single count. The V call is TRBV4-2, the J call TRBJ2-1; possible D gene TRBD2, 6 bases. The CDR3 sequence is 17 residues long. Looked up from germline, CDR1 is LGHNA and CDR2 is YNFKEQ. V was trimmed by 0 bases and J by 2 bases, leaving 14 bases between them. CDR3 protein: CASSQDHEGGTYNEQFF. CDR3 DNA: TGTGCCAGCAGCCAAGATCATGAGGGAGGAACCTACAATGAGCAGTTCTTC.

Concerning this clonotype: No conserved phenylalanine or tryptophan ends this CDR3, so it is likely a read error. The DNA is omitted, as the CDR3 cannot be located on it reliably, and the CDR3 follows TCRdb's listing. V usage is TRBV15 and J usage is TRBJ1-4. The CDR3 has 9 amino acids, counting both end residues. CDR1 and CDR2 (germline): LNHNV, YYDKDF (reference sequence). The CDR3 sequence is CATSRKWIQ.

This chain connects TRBV20-1 to TRBJ2-3, with D possibly TRBD1 on 6 matching bases. Germline lookup yields CDR1 DFQATT and CDR2 SNEGSKA (reference sequence). Deletions cut 2 bases from V and 6 bases from J, with 18 bases between. This CDR3 is built from 15 residues. CDR3 protein: CSARMASGDVDTQYF. The CDR3, as DNA: TGCAGTGCTAGAATGGCGTCAGGGGATGTGGATACGCAGTATTTT.

This clonotype was counted between two and nine times. A much bigger clone sits one base away, suggesting this may be a read error. Here the CDR3 reads CAISTTGRDRPQHF. The CDR3 DNA reads as TGTGCCATCAGCACGACAGGGAGGGATCGGCCCCAGCATTTT. The chain has TRBV10-3 and TRBJ1-5, with 7 bases fitting TRBD1. CDR1 and CDR2 (germline): ENHRY, SYGVKD. This CDR3 is built from 14 residues. The V gene end was trimmed by 6 bases and the J gene end by 9 bases; junction bases not matched to a gene: 11.

This clonotype showed up many times. The chain has TRBV6-5 and TRBJ1-5; D remains unclear. The CDR3 length is 13 residues. Trimming took off 4 bases at V and 1 base at J, with 5 bases between the two ends. Germline CDR1 and CDR2: MNHEY and SVGAGI. CDR3 in amino acids: CASSSRSNQPQHF. The CDR3 DNA sequence: TGTGCCAGCAGTTCAAGGAGCAATCAGCCCCAGCATTTT.

This clonotype was seen repeatedly, ten times or more. CDR3 nucleotides: TGTGCCAGCAGCTTAGCTAGCGGGACCTACAATGAGCAGTTCTTC. Translating gives CASSLASGTYNEQFF. The V call is TRBV7-2, the J call TRBJ2-1; 8 bases map to TRBD2. Germline CDR1 and CDR2: SGHTA and FQGNSA. J was trimmed by 2 bases and V by 0 bases; bases with no gene match: 0. This CDR3 region has 15 residues.

This sequence joins TRBV3-1 and TRBJ2-3, with 9 bases fitting TRBD2. Trimming cost V 0 bases and J 2 bases; bases outside gene matches: 9. Germline assignment: CDR1 LGHDT and CDR2 YNNKEL (reference sequence). The CDR3 is 18 amino acids. CDR3 nucleotides: TGTGCCAGCAGCCAAGAGTTTCTAGCGGGAACCCACACAGATACGCAGTATTTT. Amino acid sequence: CASSQEFLAGTHTDTQYF.

This clonotype was counted a few times. This sequence joins TRBV25-1 and TRBJ2-7; D may be TRBD2 (6 bases). The CDR3 is made up of 14 amino acids. Looked up from germline, CDR1 is MGHDK and CDR2 is SYGVNS. V was cut by 5 bases and J by 3 bases, with 14 bases left in between. This CDR3 is CASSYPSENYEQYF. Written as DNA, the CDR3 is TGTGCCAGCAGTTACCCTAGCGAGAACTACGAGCAGTACTTC.

This clonotype occurred many times. V gene TRBV10-3 combines with J gene TRBJ2-1, with 7 bases identical to TRBD2. J was trimmed by 4 bases and V by 6 bases; bases with no gene match: 3. Germline V gene lookup returns CDR1 ENHRY and CDR2 SYGVKD. The CDR3 has 13 amino acids. The CDR3 spells CAIRRGLYNEQFF. DNA for the CDR3: TGTGCCATCAGGAGGGGACTATACAATGAGCAGTTCTTC.

The sample holds a few counts of this clonotype. The genes are TRBV7-3 and TRBJ2-1; D is undetermined. This CDR3 region has 13 residues. The germline gives CDR1 SGHTA, CDR2 FQGTGA. V dropped 5 bases and J dropped 15 bases, with 20 bases sitting between them. The CDR3 loop reads CASSPPGYNELFF. In DNA, the CDR3 is TGTGCCAGCAGCCCCCCCGGTTATAATGAACTGTTCTTC.

The CDR3 DNA reads as TGTGCCAGTAGTATAGAAGGGATCGAGACCCAGTACTTC. Residues: CASSIEGIETQYF. The rearrangement uses TRBV19 and TRBJ2-5; no clear D gene. The CDR3 spans 13 residues. V was clipped by 0 bases and J by 5 bases, with 7 bases between them. CDR1 LNHDA and CDR2 SQIVND come from the germline V gene (reference sequence). The entire variable domain, with the rest obtained from reference TRBV19 and TRBJ2-5, is as follows: DGGITQSPKYLFRKEGQNVTLSCEQNLNHDAMYWYRQDPGQGLRLIYYSQIVNDFQKGDIAEGYSVSREKKESFPLTVTSAQKNPTAFYLCASSIEGIETQYFGPGTRLLVL.

At least ten counts were recorded for this clonotype. The chain combines TRBV7-2 with TRBJ2-5; a weak D match, TRBD2 (6 bases). Between the trimmed V and J ends, which lost 4 bases and 5 bases, there was a span of 14 bases. Germline loops: CDR1 SGHTA, CDR2 FQGNSA. The CDR3 is made up of 14 amino acids. The CDR3 here is CASSSLSGSETQYF. CDR3 coding DNA: TGTGCCAGCAGCTCCCTCAGCGGGTCGGAGACCCAGTACTTC.

In the case of this clonotype: With a much larger clone just one base away, this may be a read error. Without the conserved terminal phenylalanine or tryptophan, this CDR3 likely stems from a read error. CDR3 loop: CASSRQPGQGADSPLHL. The CDR3 DNA reads as TGTGCCAGCAGTCGCCAACCGGGACAGGGGGCGGATTCACCCCTCCACCTT. The chain employs TRBV2 and TRBJ1-6; 12 bases match TRBD1. The V gene's germline CDR1 is SNHLY and CDR2 FYNNEI. The CDR3 is 17 residues long. Unmatched junction bases numbered 10, after V lost 5 bases and J lost 8 bases.

About this clonotype: At one end, the junction sequence differs from germline, possibly due to a read error. This chain connects TRBV6-1 to TRBJ2-7; the D call may be TRBD1 or TRBD2 (5 bases each). CDR3 length: 14 amino acids. Germline CDR1 reads MNHNS; CDR2 reads SASEGT. CDR3 sequence (DNA): TGTGTCAGCACCCAACGGGACCTAGGCTACGAGCAGTACTTC. Protein sequence: CVSTQRDLGYEQYF.

Worth noting for this clonotype: One junction end does not reproduce the germline sequence, and a read error may be involved. V and J are TRBV25-1 and TRBJ1-1, with D possibly being TRBD1 (6 bases). The length of the CDR3 is 14 residues. Per germline, CDR1 MGHDK and CDR2 SYGVNS. The CDR3 coding sequence is TGTGCCGGCAGCGAATCCGGGACAAGGGTTAAAGCTTTCTTT. It yields the protein CAGSESGTRVKAFF.

V is TRBV10-1 and J is TRBJ2-1; TRBD2 agrees at 15 bases. CDR1 WNHNN and CDR2 SYGVQD come from the germline V gene (reference sequence). The CDR3 sequence is 17 residues long. Losses at the gene ends were 5 bases for V and 6 bases for J; bases not matched to a gene: 8. The CDR3 is CASSTKGLAGGINEQFF. The CDR3 nucleotides are TGCGCCAGCAGTACTAAGGGACTAGCGGGAGGTATCAATGAGCAGTTCTTC.

The V call is TRBV7-8, the J call TRBJ1-1; 7 bases align to TRBD1. This CDR3 is 17 amino acids long. After removal of 3 bases from V and 2 bases from J, the junction contained 12 bases not matched to a gene. From germline, CDR1 is SGHVS and CDR2 FQNEAQ. For the CDR3, the DNA is TGTGCCAGCAGCTTGGCCGGGACAGCGAATTTAAACACTGAAGCTTTCTTT. Its protein is CASSLAGTANLNTEAFF.

This clonotype has ten or more counts. The rearrangement uses TRBV2 and TRBJ2-7; D may be TRBD1 (6 bases). Trimming left V 1 base short and J 5 bases short, with 15 bases between. The length of the CDR3 is 15 residues. CDR1 SNHLY and CDR2 FYNNEI come from the germline V gene. CDR3 in amino acids: CASSEGGRGNHEQYF. CDR3 nucleotide sequence: TGTGCCAGCAGTGAAGGGGGCAGGGGCAACCACGAGCAGTACTTC.

A few counts support this clonotype. As the CDR3 is not closed by the conserved phenylalanine or tryptophan, this likely results from a read error. The J gene is TRBJ2-2, the V gene TRBV5-8; D unclear. Germline CDR1 reads SGHTS; CDR2 reads YDEGEE. The V end lost 0 bases, the J end lost 4 bases, and 7 bases lay between the germline ends. The CDR3 has 14 residues. This CDR3 is CASSLAARTGELFY. The CDR3 nucleotides are TGTGCCAGCAGCTTGGCCGCCCGCACCGGGGAGCTGTTTTAT.

The chain combines TRBV5-1 with TRBJ2-5; TRBD2 aligns across 11 bases. Germline CDR1 reads SGHRS; CDR2 reads YFSETQ. V was clipped by 6 bases and J by 4 bases; unmatched bases: 8. This CDR3 is built from 15 residues. The CDR3 region is CASTPAGTSGETQYF. In DNA, the CDR3 is TGCGCCAGCACCCCTGCGGGGACTAGCGGAGAGACCCAGTACTTC.

This clonotype was detected ten times or more. The rearrangement uses TRBV7-9 and TRBJ1-2, with a possible D match to TRBD1 (5 bases). CDR3 length: 13 amino acids. CDR1 is SEHNR, CDR2 FQNEAQ, per germline (reference sequence). V was pared by 3 bases and J by 5 bases, with 10 bases between. CDR3 sequence (DNA): TGTGCCAGCAGCTTTCAGGGTTTTTATGGCTACACCTTC. Its translation: CASSFQGFYGYTF.

This clonotype was counted at least ten times. One end of the junction varies from germline; a read error may be responsible. This rearrangement joins TRBV7-7 to TRBJ2-5; D is undetermined. The CDR3 has 12 residues. Per the germline V gene, CDR1 is SSHAT and CDR2 is FNYEAQ (reference sequence). The CDR3 sequence is CASSATSETQYF. DNA of the CDR3: TGTGCTAGCAGCGCAACCTCAGAGACCCAGTACTTC.

The chain has TRBV6-5 and TRBJ1-5; weak D call: TRBD1 (6 bases). Germline V gives CDR1 MNHEY, CDR2 SVGAGI. The CDR3 extends over 17 amino acids. The germline V and J ends were trimmed by 2 bases and 4 bases, with 18 bases remaining between them. The CDR3: CASSYISGQSTNQPQHF. The DNA of the CDR3 is TGTGCCAGCAGTTACATCTCAGGACAGTCCACAAATCAGCCCCAGCATTTT.

The chain is built from TRBV5-1 and TRBJ2-3; D remains unclear. CDR3 length: 13 amino acids. V lost 0 bases and J 3 bases, leaving 5 bases between the germline ends. Per germline, CDR1 SGHRS and CDR2 YFSETQ. The CDR3 DNA reads TGCGCCAGCAGCTTGGGTGAGACAGATACGCAGTATTTT. Translated: CASSLGETDTQYF. The whole variable domain, remainder taken from reference TRBV5-1 and TRBJ2-3, is KAGVTQTPRYLIKTRGQQVTLSCSPISGHRSVSWYQQTPGQGLQFLFEYFSETQRNKGNFPGRFSGRQFSNSRSEMNVSTLELGDSALYLCASSLGETDTQYFGPGTRLTVL.

This chain uses TRBV9 with TRBJ2-1, with 12 bases identical to TRBD2. This CDR3 is 15 amino acids long. Germline V gene data show CDR1 as SGDLS and CDR2 as YYNGEE. V shed 2 bases and J 8 bases; nucleotides not matched to a gene: 5. The CDR3 protein is CASSVLAGGLDEQFF. CDR3 DNA sequence: TGTGCCAGCAGCGTTCTAGCGGGGGGGCTGGATGAGCAGTTCTTC.

CDR3 coding DNA: TGTGCCATCAGTGACCGGACAGGGGGGTCTGGAAACACCATATATTTT. Amino acids: CAISDRTGGSGNTIYF. The gene calls are TRBV10-3 and TRBJ1-3, with 10 bases lining up with TRBD1. The CDR3 covers 16 residues. The V and J ends lost 3 bases and 1 base, in that order; junction bases with no gene match: 3. CDR1 ENHRY and CDR2 SYGVKD come from the germline V gene.

The chain uses TRBV5-1 and TRBJ2-1, with 10 bases fitting TRBD2. This CDR3 spans 16 amino acids. Germline values: CDR1 SGHRS, CDR2 YFSETQ. J lost 0 bases, V lost 5 bases, and 5 bases had no gene match. CDR3: CASSSGGTSSYNEQFF. DNA for the CDR3: TGCGCCAGCAGTAGCGGGGGGACTAGCTCCTACAATGAGCAGTTCTTC.